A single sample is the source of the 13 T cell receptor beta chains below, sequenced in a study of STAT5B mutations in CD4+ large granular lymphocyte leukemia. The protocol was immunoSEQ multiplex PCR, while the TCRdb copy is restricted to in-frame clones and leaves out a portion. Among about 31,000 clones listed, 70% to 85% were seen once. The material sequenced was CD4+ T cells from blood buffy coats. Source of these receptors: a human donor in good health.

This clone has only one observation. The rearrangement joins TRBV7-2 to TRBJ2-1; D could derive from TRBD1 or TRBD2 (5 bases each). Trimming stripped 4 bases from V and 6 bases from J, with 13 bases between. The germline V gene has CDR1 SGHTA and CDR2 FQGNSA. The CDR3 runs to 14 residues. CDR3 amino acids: CASSSGRGVNEQFF. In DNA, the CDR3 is TGTGCCAGCAGCTCGGGTCGAGGGGTCAATGAGCAGTTCTTC.

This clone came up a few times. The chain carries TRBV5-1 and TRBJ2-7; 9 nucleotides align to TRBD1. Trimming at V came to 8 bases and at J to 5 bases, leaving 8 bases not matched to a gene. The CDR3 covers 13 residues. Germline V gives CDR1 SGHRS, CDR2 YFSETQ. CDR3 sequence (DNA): TGCGCCAGTAGAATACAGGGGGCTGACGAGCAGTACTTC. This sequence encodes CASRIQGADEQYF.

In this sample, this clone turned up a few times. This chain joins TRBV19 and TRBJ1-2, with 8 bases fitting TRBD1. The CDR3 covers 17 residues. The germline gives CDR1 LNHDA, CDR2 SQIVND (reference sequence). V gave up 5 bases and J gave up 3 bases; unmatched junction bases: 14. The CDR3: CASSSRGRIGSDYGYTF. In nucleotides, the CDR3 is TGTGCCAGTAGTTCCAGGGGGCGGATCGGGTCGGACTATGGCTACACCTTC.

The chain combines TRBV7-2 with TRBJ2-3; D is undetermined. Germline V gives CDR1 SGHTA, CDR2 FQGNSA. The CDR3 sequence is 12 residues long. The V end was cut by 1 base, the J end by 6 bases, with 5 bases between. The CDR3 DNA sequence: TGTGCCAGCAGCTTAGGGCGGGATACGCAGTATTTT. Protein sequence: CASSLGRDTQYF.

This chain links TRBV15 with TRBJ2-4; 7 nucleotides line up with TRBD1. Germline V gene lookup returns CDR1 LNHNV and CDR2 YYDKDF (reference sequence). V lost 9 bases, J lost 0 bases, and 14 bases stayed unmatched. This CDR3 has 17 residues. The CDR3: CATQPQGVLLAKNIQYF. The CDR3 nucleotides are TGTGCCACACAGCCCCAGGGGGTCTTACTAGCCAAAAACATTCAGTACTTC. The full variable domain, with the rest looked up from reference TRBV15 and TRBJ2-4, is DAMVIQNPRYQVTQFGKPVTLSCSQTLNHNVMYWYQQKSSQAPKLLFHYYDKDFNNEADTPDNFQSRRPNTSFCFLDIRSPGLGDTAMYLCATQPQGVLLAKNIQYFGAGTRLSVL.

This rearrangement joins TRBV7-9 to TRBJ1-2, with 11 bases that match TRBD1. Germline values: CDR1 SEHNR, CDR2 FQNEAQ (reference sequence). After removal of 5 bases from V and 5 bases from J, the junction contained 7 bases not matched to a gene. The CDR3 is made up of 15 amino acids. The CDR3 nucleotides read TGTGCCAGCAGCCTCAACCGGGACAGGGGGTATGGCTACACCTTC. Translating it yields CASSLNRDRGYGYTF.

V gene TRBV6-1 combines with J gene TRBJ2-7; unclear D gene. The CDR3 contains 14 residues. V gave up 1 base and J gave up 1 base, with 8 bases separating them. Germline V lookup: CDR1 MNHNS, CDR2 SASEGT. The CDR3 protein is CASSEVGLSYEQYF. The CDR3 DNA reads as TGTGCCAGCAGTGAAGTGGGCCTGTCCTACGAGCAGTACTTC.

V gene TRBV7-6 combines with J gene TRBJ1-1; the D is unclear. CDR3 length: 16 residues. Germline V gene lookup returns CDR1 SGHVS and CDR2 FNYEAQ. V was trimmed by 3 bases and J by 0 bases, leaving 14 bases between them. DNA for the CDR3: TGTGCCAGCAGCTTTTTGTCAGGCCCTATGAACACTGAAGCTTTCTTT. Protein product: CASSFLSGPMNTEAFF.

For the CDR3, the DNA is TGCGCCAGCAGCCCTACTGCTGGGGCCAACGTCCTGACTTTC. It codes for CASSPTAGANVLTF. The chain uses TRBV5-1 and TRBJ2-6; no firm D call. V was clipped by 4 bases and J by 2 bases, with 7 bases between them. Germline V CDR1 and CDR2: SGHRS, YFSETQ. The CDR3 length is 14 residues.

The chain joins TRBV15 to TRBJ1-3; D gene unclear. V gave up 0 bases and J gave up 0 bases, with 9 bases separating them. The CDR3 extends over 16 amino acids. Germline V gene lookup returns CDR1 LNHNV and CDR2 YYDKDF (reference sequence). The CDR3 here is CATSRDRQPSGNTIYF. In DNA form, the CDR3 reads TGTGCCACCAGCAGAGATCGTCAACCCTCTGGAAACACCATATATTTT.

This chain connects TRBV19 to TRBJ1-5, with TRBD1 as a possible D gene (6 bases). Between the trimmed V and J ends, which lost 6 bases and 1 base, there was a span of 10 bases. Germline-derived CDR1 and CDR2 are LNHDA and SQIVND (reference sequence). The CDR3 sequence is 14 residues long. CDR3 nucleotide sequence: TGTGCCAGTAGCTTAGGGGGGAGCAATCAGCCCCAGCATTTT. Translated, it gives CASSLGGSNQPQHF.

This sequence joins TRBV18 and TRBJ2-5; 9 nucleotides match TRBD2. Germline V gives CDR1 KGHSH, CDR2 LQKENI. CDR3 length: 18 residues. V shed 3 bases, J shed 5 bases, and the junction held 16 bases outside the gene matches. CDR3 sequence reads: CASSPTGLASRIGETQYF. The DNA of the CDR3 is TGTGCCAGCTCACCCACGGGACTAGCCTCCCGGATAGGGGAGACCCAGTACTTC.

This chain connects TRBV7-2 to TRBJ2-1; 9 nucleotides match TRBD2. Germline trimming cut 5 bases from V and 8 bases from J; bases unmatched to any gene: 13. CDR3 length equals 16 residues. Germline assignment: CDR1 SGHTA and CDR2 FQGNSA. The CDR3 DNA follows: TGTGCCAGCAGCCTCCTTGCTAGCGGGGCCCGCTATGAGCAGTTCTTC. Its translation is CASSLLASGARYEQFF.